This T cell receptor (beta chain) was sequenced in a study of cytomegalovirus exposure and HLA in healthy donors. This clone is a singleton in its sample. Here immunoSEQ multiplex PCR was the method, and the copy in TCRdb shows in-frame clones only, minus some. The sample includes about 200,000 clones, about 79% of them seen just once. The origin of this receptor is a woman under 40 in good health and CMV-seropositive. Material for sequencing was PBMCs.

The CDR3 DNA is TGTGCCAGCAGTTACTCACAGGGGTACGCTGGAAACACCATATATTTT. Amino acids: CASSYSQGYAGNTIYF. The V and J genes are TRBV6-5 and TRBJ1-3, with 7 bases lining up with TRBD1. CDR3 length equals 16 residues. CDR1 and CDR2 (germline): MNHEY, SVGAGI. Trimming at V came to 0 bases and at J to 2 bases, leaving 4 bases not matched to a gene.